This passage covers 17 T cell receptor beta chains from one sample sequenced in a study of early T cells in non-severe SARS-CoV-2 infection. TCRdb recomputed calls from the 5' RACE reads with MiXCR, one row per CDR3 protein. The sample consists of more than 65,000 distinct CDR3 sequences, roughly 15% of them appearing once. Source: whole blood, taken at baseline. These receptors originate from an adult who was a healthcare worker with PCR-confirmed SARS-CoV-2 infection or an uninfected control (not recorded which).

This clonotype was seen ten or more times. The chain couples TRBV24-1 to TRBJ2-1; D remains ambiguous. CDR3 length: 15 residues. V was pared by 2 bases and J by 9 bases, with 16 bases between. Germline loops: CDR1 KGHDR, CDR2 SFDVKD. CDR3 bases: TGTGCCACCAGTGATTCCTACGGCAGGACGGGTGAGCAGTTCTTC. This codes for CATSDSYGRTGEQFF.

The genes are TRBV20-1 and TRBJ2-7, with 9 bases lining up with TRBD1. CDR1 DFQATT and CDR2 SNEGSKA come from the germline V gene (reference sequence). CDR3 length: 14 amino acids. DNA for the CDR3: TGCAGGCCGAATACAGGGGGCCGAACTACGAATCAGTACTTC. Amino acid sequence: CRPNTGGRTTNQYF.

The chain is built from TRBV28 and TRBJ2-7; no definite D call. Germline loops: CDR1 MDHEN, CDR2 SYDVKM. The V end was cut by 4 bases, the J end by 1 base, with 11 bases between. The CDR3 length is 14 residues. In DNA, the CDR3 is TGTGCCAGCAGTTCCCGGACGGAGTCCTACGAGCAGTACTTC. Its protein product is CASSSRTESYEQYF.

V gene TRBV10-1 combines with J gene TRBJ2-5; 9 bases line up with TRBD2. The CDR3 runs 15 residues. Germline CDR1 is WNHNN and CDR2 is SYGVQD (reference sequence). V lost 4 bases to trimming and J lost 0 bases; unmatched junction nucleotides: 3. The CDR3 loop reads CASSGAGGHQETQYF. As DNA, the CDR3 is TGCGCCAGCAGTGGAGCGGGAGGCCACCAAGAGACCCAGTACTTC.

The sample holds a few counts of this clonotype. This chain joins TRBV27 and TRBJ2-7, with 7 bases that match TRBD2. V shed 4 bases, J shed 12 bases, and the junction held 9 bases outside the gene matches. The CDR3 has 12 residues. Germline V gene lookup returns CDR1 MNHEY and CDR2 SMNVEV (reference sequence). The CDR3 sequence is CASSYHAGEVYF. In DNA, the CDR3 is TGTGCCAGCAGTTACCACGCGGGGGAGGTGTACTTC.

This clonotype was seen at least ten times. The chain links TRBV12-3 or TRBV12-4 to TRBJ1-1, with TRBD1 identical over 7 bases. The length of the CDR3 is 15 residues. J gave up 0 bases and V 6 bases, and 7 bases lay outside the gene matches. The CDR3 DNA reads as TGTGCCAGCAGAGACCGGGACAGTATGAACACTGAAGCTTTCTTT. It is translated as CASRDRDSMNTEAFF.

This clonotype was detected many times. This chain uses TRBV11-2 with TRBJ2-1, with a possible D match to TRBD2 (6 bases). The V gene lost 5 bases and the J gene lost 9 bases, with 17 bases spanning the gap. The CDR3 loop spans 14 amino acids. From germline, CDR1 is SGHAT and CDR2 FQNNGV. This chain's CDR3 is CASSPDYSLTEQFF. CDR3 coding DNA: TGTGCCAGCAGCCCGGACTATTCGCTTACTGAGCAGTTCTTC. Based on the CDR3 plus reference TRBV11-2 and TRBJ2-1, the full variable domain is EAGVAQSPRYKIIEKRQSVAFWCNPISGHATLYWYQQILGQGPKLLIQFQNNGVVDDSQLPKDRFSAERLKGVDSTLKIQPAKLEDSAVYLCASSPDYSLTEQFFGPGTRLTVL.

A few counts support this clonotype. The chain carries TRBV12-3 or TRBV12-4 and TRBJ2-2; D unclear. Trimming stripped 7 bases from V and 1 base from J, with 4 bases between. The CDR3 sequence is 12 residues long. The CDR3 loop reads CASKLNTGELFF. The CDR3 coding sequence is TGTGCCAGCAAACTGAACACCGGGGAGCTGTTTTTT.

The gene calls are TRBV12-3 or TRBV12-4 and TRBJ1-2; D remains unclear. Trimming shortened V by 1 base and J by 4 bases, and 7 bases separated the two germline ends. The CDR3 is 13 amino acids. The DNA for the CDR3 is TGTGCCAGCAGTTTAGAACAGCTCTATGGCTACACCTTC. It translates to CASSLEQLYGYTF.

This clonotype was seen more than once but under ten times. This chain joins TRBV10-3 and TRBJ1-2; possible D gene TRBD1, 5 bases. CDR1 is ENHRY, CDR2 SYGVKD, per germline. CDR3 size: 14 residues. The germline V and J ends were trimmed by 0 bases and 8 bases, with 13 bases remaining between them. The CDR3 region has the DNA TGTGCCATCAGTGAGTCGCAGGGCCGGGTAGGCTACACCTTC. Translated, it gives CAISESQGRVGYTF.

Only a few counts were recorded for this clonotype. J is TRBJ1-1 and V is TRBV6-1; no definite D call. Germline CDR1 reads MNHNS; CDR2 reads SASEGT. The CDR3 is 12 residues long. V was clipped by 4 bases and J by 5 bases, with 8 bases between them. The CDR3 coding sequence is TGTGCCAGCAGTGTGGCTACAACTGAAGCTTTCTTT. It encodes CASSVATTEAFF.

In this sample, this clonotype turned up many times. The chain combines TRBV7-6 with TRBJ2-1, with TRBD2 as a possible D gene (5 bases). The germline CDR1 and CDR2 sequences are SGHVS and FNYEAQ. The V end lost 3 bases, the J end lost 0 bases, and 18 bases lay between the germline ends. The CDR3 consists of 18 residues. The CDR3: CASSFSRSGTSSYNEQFF. DNA of the CDR3: TGTGCCAGCAGCTTCAGCCGGAGCGGAACCAGCTCCTACAATGAGCAGTTCTTC.

This clonotype turned up a few times. This chain joins TRBV20-1 and TRBJ2-3; 9 nucleotides match TRBD1. This CDR3 region has 15 residues. Germline CDR1 is DFQATT and CDR2 is SNEGSKA (reference sequence). The V segment lost 6 bases and the J segment 6 bases; nucleotides outside the gene matches: 13. CDR3 loop: CSAEDRTGAYDTQYF. CDR3 nucleotide sequence: TGCAGTGCCGAAGACAGGACAGGGGCTTACGATACGCAGTATTTT.

The chain links TRBV5-1 to TRBJ1-2; maybe TRBD1 (6 bases). The CDR3 contains 13 residues. The V and J ends lost 5 bases and 7 bases respectively, with 15 bases between them. The germline gives CDR1 SGHRS, CDR2 YFSETQ. CDR3 protein: CASSYSDSAGYTF. The CDR3 coding sequence is TGCGCCAGCAGTTATTCGGACAGCGCTGGCTACACCTTC.

This clonotype was seen a single time. This may be a read error: a much more frequent sequence differs by one nucleotide. Written as DNA, the CDR3 is TGTGCCAGCAGTTACTCCTTCGGGAAGAGCTACGAGCAGTACTTC. Translated, it gives CASSYSFGKSYEQYF. The chain couples TRBV6-5 to TRBJ2-7; D possibly corresponds to TRBD2 (5 bases). V dropped 0 bases and J dropped 3 bases, with 12 bases sitting between them. CDR3 size: 15 residues. CDR1 is MNHEY, CDR2 SVGAGI, per germline.

This clonotype was detected only a few times. V gene TRBV28 combines with J gene TRBJ1-2, with 7 bases identical to TRBD1. CDR3 length: 13 residues. J gave up 4 bases and V 5 bases, and 4 bases lay outside the gene matches. CDR1 and CDR2 (germline): MDHEN, SYDVKM. CDR3 nucleotide sequence: TGTGCCAGCAGTGCCAGGGGGGGCTATGGCTACACCTTC. Its translation is CASSARGGYGYTF.

The V gene is TRBV18, the J gene TRBJ2-4, with 9 nucleotides matching TRBD1. The length of the CDR3 is 13 residues. Germline CDR1 reads KGHSH; CDR2 reads LQKENI. The trim removed 2 bases at V and 7 bases at J, leaving 0 bases unmatched. Written as DNA, the CDR3 is TGTGCCAGCTCACCAGGACAGGGGAACATTCAGTACTTC. This encodes CASSPGQGNIQYF.